The 10 T cell receptor beta chains in this list originate from one sample, sequenced in a study of regulatory T cells in long-lasting Graves disease. Noted time point: persistent/refractory GD, antithyroid drugs over 5 years with positive TRAb. Extracted PBMC RNA gave rise to the TCR library. Arm-PCR with iRepertoire HTBI primers amplified the CDR3 regions for these TCR beta libraries. TCRdb redid the calling of the multiplex PCR reads with MiXCR, one entry per CDR3 protein. The data show 300,000 to 350,000 distinct CDR3 sequences, around 20% seen once. Sequencing used peripheral blood mononuclear cells (PBMCs), obtained when the disease was refractory, from a patient treated with antithyroid drugs. All receptors derive from a female donor with Graves disease.

The genes are TRBV11-2 and TRBJ2-2; TRBD2 matches at 8 bases. Germline CDR1 and CDR2: SGHAT and FQNNGV. The J segment lost 5 bases and the V segment lost 3 bases, leaving 5 bases of the junction unmatched. The CDR3 totals 15 residues. The DNA for the CDR3 is TGTGCCAGCAGCTTGACGGGAGGGGGGACCGGGGAGCTGTTTTTT. The encoded protein is CASSLTGGGTGELFF. Supplemented by reference TRBV11-2 and TRBJ2-2, the full variable domain reads EAGVAQSPRYKIIEKRQSVAFWCNPISGHATLYWYQQILGQGPKLLIQFQNNGVVDDSQLPKDRFSAERLKGVDSTLKIQPAKLEDSAVYLCASSLTGGGTGELFFGEGSRLTVL.

The chain has TRBV5-6 and TRBJ1-6; D might be TRBD1 (6 bases). CDR1 and CDR2 from the germline V gene are SGHDT and YYEEEE. This CDR3 region has 17 residues. Trimming removed 1 base at V and 5 bases at J, with 16 bases between. CDR3 DNA sequence: TGTGCCAGCAGCTTGCAGGGAGGACAGCTTAATAATTCACCCCTCCACTTT. Amino acid sequence: CASSLQGGQLNNSPLHF.

This clonotype came up a few times. This chain links TRBV2 with TRBJ1-1; possible D gene TRBD1, 6 bases. Germline V gene sequence: CDR1 SNHLY, CDR2 FYNNEI. V was shortened by 6 bases and J by 4 bases, with 12 bases between the two germline ends. The CDR3 loop spans 13 amino acids. The CDR3 region is CASRARGFTEAFF. The CDR3 DNA reads TGTGCCAGCAGGGCAAGGGGGTTCACTGAAGCTTTCTTT.

This clonotype was recorded at least ten times. The CDR3 region has the DNA TGTGCCACCAGCGCCTCGGGACGCTATGGCTACACCTTC. This encodes CATSASGRYGYTF. The chain links TRBV24-1 to TRBJ1-2, with a possible D match to TRBD1 (5 bases). Per the germline V gene, CDR1 is KGHDR and CDR2 is SFDVKD. The germline V and J ends were trimmed by 7 bases and 4 bases, with 12 bases remaining between them. This CDR3 is built from 13 residues.

This clonotype was picked up many times. J is TRBJ2-5 and V is TRBV6-5; the D gene is possibly TRBD2 (6 bases). The germline V gene encodes CDR1 MNHEY and CDR2 SVGAGI. The CDR3 totals 13 residues. Trimming removed 4 bases at V and 10 bases at J, with 16 bases between. The CDR3 is CASSSGARGFQYF. The CDR3 coding sequence is TGTGCCAGCAGTTCAGGCGCCCGGGGGTTCCAGTACTTC.

This clonotype was observed a few times. V is TRBV6-9 and J is TRBJ2-7, with D uncertain. Trimming removed 3 bases from V and 3 bases from J, with 9 bases in between. There are 13 residues in the CDR3. Germline CDR1 and CDR2: MNHGY and SVAAGI. The CDR3 region is CASSYTSFYEQYF. CDR3 sequence (DNA): TGTGCCAGCAGTTACACCAGTTTCTACGAGCAGTACTTC.

This clonotype was seen at least ten times. The J gene is TRBJ1-3, the V gene TRBV6-2 or TRBV6-3; a weak D match, TRBD1 (6 bases). The CDR3 is made up of 16 amino acids. Germline CDR1 and CDR2: MNHEY and SVGEGT. V lost 10 bases and J 0 bases, leaving 19 bases between the germline ends. For the CDR3, the DNA is TGTGCCACCATCCGGGACACCTACCTCTCTGGAAACACCATATATTTT. This encodes CATIRDTYLSGNTIYF.

J is TRBJ2-5 and V is TRBV18; 9 nucleotides match TRBD1. V lost 4 bases and J lost 2; bases outside the gene matches: 8. The CDR3 extends over 16 amino acids. CDR1 is KGHSH and CDR2 is LQKENI in the germline V gene. The CDR3 region has the DNA TGTGCCAGCTCACGCCGGGACAGGGCGGTACAAGAGACCCAGTACTTC. It translates to CASSRRDRAVQETQYF.

This clonotype was observed a handful of times. A single base separates this from a much larger clone, so it may be a read error. V usage is TRBV27 and J usage is TRBJ1-1; TRBD1 aligns across 8 bases. From germline, CDR1 is MNHEY and CDR2 SMNVEV (reference sequence). CDR3 size: 17 residues. V shed 3 bases and J 0 bases; nucleotides not matched to a gene: 9. Written as DNA, the CDR3 is TGTGCCAGCAGTTTGTTCGGGACAGGTAGCATGAACACTGAAGCTTTCTTT. This encodes CASSLFGTGSMNTEAFF.

This clonotype has ten or more counts. J is TRBJ1-2 and V is TRBV28, with unresolved D. This CDR3 has 14 amino acids. V shed 8 bases and J shed 5 bases, with 18 bases lying between them. The germline gives CDR1 MDHEN, CDR2 SYDVKM. CDR3: CASGTPQRPYGYTF. CDR3 sequence (DNA): TGTGCCAGCGGAACCCCGCAGCGTCCGTATGGCTACACCTTC.